This is a list of T cell receptor beta chains from one sample in a study of T cell clonotyping in hematopoietic cell transplantation. Only in-frame clones appear in the TCRdb table, and some are missing; sequencing was by immunoSEQ multiplex PCR. The sample has roughly 40,000 clones; 95% are singletons. Sequencing input: peripheral blood mononuclear cells. The origin of the receptors is a young man in good health. Some clones in this sample may be carry-over from other donors' samples. Both conserved end residues are part of each CDR3. The D gene is left open where the match is weak. Size values are once, few and many counts, or a class for expanded clones, and some rows have none.

len,j_gene,d_gene,abundance,v_gene,CDR3nt,CDR3aa
17,TRBJ1-2,TRBD1,once,TRBV27,TGTGCCAGCAGTTTATTCGGTTGGGGGACAGGGACTCATGGCTACACCTTC,CASSLFGWGTGTHGYTF
13,TRBJ1-1,.,once,TRBV19,TGTGCCAGTAGTGCCCACAGGGTAGCTGAAGCTTTCTTT,CASSAHRVAEAFF
17,TRBJ2-5,TRBD2,.,TRBV4-3,TGCGCCAGCAGCCAAACCTTAAAAATAGCGGGAGTAGAGACCCAGTACTTC,CASSQTLKIAGVETQYF
14,TRBJ1-5,.,once,TRBV6-1,TGTGCCAGCGGAATGGGTAGGGGCAATCAGCCCCAGCATTTT,CASGMGRGNQPQHF
16,TRBJ2-1,.,.,TRBV14,TGTGCCAGCAGCCAGTACCATACTCGGCTCTACAATGAGCAGTTCTTC,CASSQYHTRLYNEQFF
13,TRBJ1-4,TRBD1,.,TRBV6-1,TGTGCCAGCAGTACAGGGGAGGCTGAAAAACTGTTTTTT,CASSTGEAEKLFF
12,TRBJ1-1,.,.,TRBV9,TGTGCCAGCAGCCACCAGAACACTGAAGCTTTCTTT,CASSHQNTEAFF
15,TRBJ1-1,.,.,TRBV6-5,TGTGCCAGCAGTTACTCGGGAGTGCGGGACACTGAAGCTTTCTTT,CASSYSGVRDTEAFF
17,TRBJ2-3,.,.,TRBV19,TGTGCCAGTAGTATAGATAATACAGGGTCGGAAGCAGATACGCAGTATTTT,CASSIDNTGSEADTQYF
14,TRBJ2-3,TRBD2,.,TRBV11-1,TGTGCCAGCAGTCCCGGGACTACCACAGATACGCAGTATTTT,CASSPGTTTDTQYF
15,TRBJ2-6,.,.,TRBV7-8,TGTGCCAGCAGCTTAGATGGCTCTGGGGCCAACGTCCTGACTTTC,CASSLDGSGANVLTF
15,TRBJ2-5,TRBD1,.,TRBV10-3,TGTGCCATCAGTGAGCCAGGGACAGGGAAAGAGACCCAGTACTTC,CAISEPGTGKETQYF
11,TRBJ2-7,.,once,TRBV20-1,TGCAGTGCCCAACAGGGACATTCCTCGTCCTTC,CSAQQGHSSSF
15,TRBJ2-5,TRBD1,.,TRBV5-4,TGTGCCAGCAGGGGACAGGGGTTACAAGGAGAGACCCAGTACTTC,CASRGQGLQGETQYF
14,TRBJ2-2,.,.,TRBV19,TGTGCCAGTTCAAGGGGCTCGGGCACCGGGGAGCTGTTTTTT,CASSRGSGTGELFF
15,TRBJ2-7,.,.,TRBV21-1,TGTGCCAGCAGCAAAGAGGGACAGGGGTCTCACGAGCAGTACTTC,CASSKEGQGSHEQYF
15,TRBJ2-7,.,once,TRBV11-1,TGTGCCAGCAGCTTAGCAGGAAGGAGCTCCTACGAGCAGTACTTC,CASSLAGRSSYEQYF
14,TRBJ1-5,.,.,TRBV6-5,TGTGCCAGCAGGCTCGCTGTGGGGTATCAGCCCCAGCATTTT,CASRLAVGYQPQHF
15,TRBJ2-2,.,.,TRBV19,TGTGCCAGTAGTATGGAAGGGGGGAACACCGGGGAGCTGTTTTTT,CASSMEGGNTGELFF
11,TRBJ1-2,.,.,TRBV6-5,TGTGCCAGCAGCCGTGATATGGCTGGCACCTTC,CASSRDMAGTF
12,TRBJ1-1,.,.,TRBV5-4,TGTGCCAGCTCAGCCCATAACACTGAAGCTTTCTTT,CASSAHNTEAFF
14,TRBJ1-1,.,.,TRBV7-2,TGTGCCAGCAGCTGGGGACTGGCGAACACTGAAGCTTTCTTT,CASSWGLANTEAFF
16,TRBJ1-4,TRBD1,.,TRBV4-3,TGCGCCAGCAGCCAATACCGGGACAGTTATAATGAAAAACTGTTTTTT,CASSQYRDSYNEKLFF
13,TRBJ2-2,.,.,TRBV7-2,TGTGCCAGCAGCCTCTGGAACACCGGGGAGCTGTTTTTT,CASSLWNTGELFF
15,TRBJ1-2,.,.,TRBV9,TGTGCCAGCAGCCCGGAATCGACGCGTGGCTATGGCTACACCTTC,CASSPESTRGYGYTF
15,TRBJ1-2,.,.,TRBV2,TGTGCCAGCAGTGATAGGACAGCGGGATTGTATGGCTACACCTTC,CASSDRTAGLYGYTF
14,TRBJ1-5,TRBD1,.,TRBV27,TGTGCCAGCAGCCTCCGGGGGCCAGGGGGGCCCCAGCATTTT,CASSLRGPGGPQHF
14,TRBJ2-1,.,.,TRBV6-5,TGTGCCAGCAGTTACTCCCCCACTAGCAATGAGCAGTTCTTC,CASSYSPTSNEQFF
15,TRBJ2-5,.,.,TRBV6-1,TGTGCCAGCAGTGAAGCGCGAGGGACTTTAGAGACCCAGTACTTC,CASSEARGTLETQYF
13,TRBJ1-2,.,once,TRBV5-6,TGTGCCAGCAGACCCGGGGCATCACGGGGCTACACCTTC,CASRPGASRGYTF
15,TRBJ2-7,TRBD2,.,TRBV7-9,TGTGCCAGCAGCCTCGGACTAGCGGACTCCTACGAGCAGTACTTC,CASSLGLADSYEQYF
11,TRBJ1-2,TRBD1,once,TRBV2,TGTGCCAGCAGTTTTCTGGGACAGGGGTTCTTC,CASSFLGQGFF
15,TRBJ2-5,TRBD1,.,TRBV7-8,TGTGCCAGCAGCTCACCGGGACAGGGTGGGGAGACCCAGTACTTC,CASSSPGQGGETQYF
15,TRBJ1-4,.,.,TRBV27,TGTGCCAGCAGTTTATCGGAGGCCAATAATGAAAAACTGTTTTTT,CASSLSEANNEKLFF
14,TRBJ1-2,.,.,TRBV7-9,TGTGCCAGCAGCCCAAGCGGCAGTGGTTATGGCTACACCTTC,CASSPSGSGYGYTF
18,TRBJ1-5,.,.,TRBV27,TGTGCCAGCAGTTTATGGGGTCCCTCCATTTATAGCAATCAGCCCCAGCATTTT,CASSLWGPSIYSNQPQHF
15,TRBJ2-7,TRBD2,.,TRBV5-1,TGCGCCAGCAGCTTGATCGGGGGGAGAGGCTACGAGCAGTACTTC,CASSLIGGRGYEQYF
18,TRBJ2-2,TRBD2,.,TRBV14,TGTGCCAGCAGCCTAATCGGCCTAGCGGGATCGAACACCGGGGAGCTGTTTTTT,CASSLIGLAGSNTGELFF
15,TRBJ2-3,TRBD2,.,TRBV11-1,TGTGCCAGCAGCGCCCGGGGGGACTCCACAGATACGCAGTATTTT,CASSARGDSTDTQYF
16,TRBJ2-3,TRBD2,.,TRBV6-4,TGTGCCAGCAGTGACGGAGCGGGAGGGCCCCCAGATACGCAGTATTTT,CASSDGAGGPPDTQYF
15,TRBJ2-3,.,once,TRBV19,TGTGCCAGTAGTACCTACAGGGTACCCACAGATACGCAGTATTTT,CASSTYRVPTDTQYF
15,TRBJ2-3,TRBD1,.,TRBV19,TGTGCCAGTAGTATACGGGACAGGGGCGCAGATACGCAGTATTTT,CASSIRDRGADTQYF
10,TRBJ2-2,.,.,TRBV19,TGTGCCAGTTACGGCGGGGAGCTGTTTTTT,CASYGGELFF
17,TRBJ1-1,TRBD1,.,TRBV4-1,TGCGCCAGCAGCCAAGGGCCACAGGGGGCGCGAATCGCTGAAGCTTTCTTT,CASSQGPQGARIAEAFF
19,TRBJ2-1,.,.,TRBV5-4,TGTGCCAGCAGCAAGTCGGGGTTAAAGCGGTTGAGCTCCTACAATGAGCAGTTCTTC,CASSKSGLKRLSSYNEQFF
16,TRBJ2-3,TRBD2,.,TRBV7-6,TGTGCCAGCAGCGAGGGACTAGCGGGGGGCACAGATACGCAGTATTTT,CASSEGLAGGTDTQYF
18,TRBJ1-3,.,.,TRBV4-2,TGTGCCAGCAGCCAGGCGACAGTTACCGTCGTCTCTGGAAACACCATATATTTT,CASSQATVTVVSGNTIYF
14,TRBJ1-5,.,.,TRBV2,TGTGCCAGCAGTGACAGGGTTGGCAATCAGCCCCAGCATTTT,CASSDRVGNQPQHF
11,TRBJ2-7,.,.,TRBV11-2,TGTGCCAGCAGCTTTCGCTACGAGCAGTACTTC,CASSFRYEQYF
15,TRBJ1-2,.,.,TRBV14,TGTGCCAGCAGCCCTACGTTGGGGAGGGGAAATGGCTACACCTTC,CASSPTLGRGNGYTF
16,TRBJ1-5,TRBD1,.,TRBV28,TGTGCCAGCAGTTTAGCTGGGACAGGGAGTTACCAGCCCCAGCATTTT,CASSLAGTGSYQPQHF
13,TRBJ1-1,.,.,TRBV5-1,TGCGCCAGCAGCTTGACATTGAACACTGAAGCTTTCTTT,CASSLTLNTEAFF
16,TRBJ1-2,.,.,TRBV29-1,TGCAGCGTTCTCACATTAAACAGTGGCATTAACTATGGCTACACCTTC,CSVLTLNSGINYGYTF